This T cell receptor beta chain stems from a study of prognosis after radiotherapy for stage I lung cancer. Turning to the study itself: Post-radiotherapy, distant metastases were observed in a few patients (median around seven months), whereas no significant progression was observed in approximately 15.

Using two-round multiplex PCR, the authors amplified TCR beta CDR3 from genomic DNA. The authors ran first-round PCR with primers specific to each TRBV and TRBJ gene. TCRdb passed the multiplex PCR reads through MiXCR, listing each CDR3 protein once. Of roughly 15,000 distinct CDR3 sequences listed, less than 45% are singletons. Germline lookup yields CDR1 MNHEY and CDR2 SVGAGI. The CDR3 runs to 14 residues. Study findings and constraints: The number of unique TCR clones went down after stereotactic body radiation therapy, with a median of approximately 9,100 versus 7,200.

Regarding this clonotype: Its antigen remains unknown.

The clonotype comes from a donor aged 50 or older with non-small cell lung cancer. The chain employs TRBV6-5 and TRBJ1-5, with TRBD1 matching 8 bases. Sequenced material: PBMCs, taken before or after stereotactic body radiation therapy (not recorded which). The CDR3 protein is CDNSYLTGGQPQHF. Here the CDR3 DNA reads TGTGACAACAGTTACCTTACAGGGGGGCAGCCCCAGCATTTT.